This TCR beta chain was retrieved from a study of synovial regulatory T cells in juvenile arthritis. Study outcomes and limitations: Blood Treg cells that were inflammation-associated showed lower TCR diversity than other blood Treg cells. iaTreg TCR repertoires were largely private across patients and partially overlapped synovial Teff and blood CPL.

In the case of this clone: Its antigen is not known.

This CDR3 is 13 amino acids long. This entry has no DNA. Germline V gene sequence: CDR1 MDHEN, CDR2 SYDVKM. Some clones are missing from TCRdb's copy, which holds only in-frame ones; the method was immunoSEQ multiplex PCR. This sample's table has 5,000 to 8,000 clones. The chain carries TRBV28 and TRBJ2-4; the TRBD2 assignment by TCRdb is unverifiable without DNA. Sequencing was carried out using Treg cells from blood. Sample subset: remaining (HLA-DR-negative) circulating blood Treg cells. The sequence was obtained from a donor aged 2-35 years with juvenile idiopathic arthritis. Here the CDR3 reads CASSGSGRDIQYF.